One and the same sample provided the 14 T cell receptor beta chains below, sequenced in a study of CD8 T cells in ankylosing spondylitis. TCRdb re-called the 5' RACE reads with MiXCR, one entry per CDR3 protein. The table shows roughly 130,000 distinct CDR3 sequences, with more than 6.5% occurring only once. Sample: blood, either unsorted or a sorted T cell fraction (not recorded which). These receptors came from a male donor with ankylosing spondylitis or in good health (not recorded which).

At least ten counts were recorded for this clonotype. The chain is built from TRBV27 and TRBJ1-4; 7 bases map to TRBD1. The ends lost 5 bases at V and 4 bases at J; junction bases unmatched: 10. The CDR3 has 16 residues. CDR1 is MNHEY, CDR2 SMNVEV, per germline (reference sequence). CDR3 nucleotides: TGTGCCAGCAGTCTTTTCTCGACAGGGAATAATGAAAAACTGTTTTTT. Translation: CASSLFSTGNNEKLFF.

This clonotype showed up many times. The V call is TRBV7-3, the J call TRBJ2-1; 8 bases are a match to TRBD1. V gave up 4 bases and J gave up 5 bases; unmatched junction bases: 7. The CDR3 is 15 residues long. Germline assignment: CDR1 SGHTA and CDR2 FQGTGA. CDR3 residues: CASSSRTGLDNEQFF. In nucleotides, the CDR3 is TGTGCCAGCAGCTCACGGACAGGGTTGGACAATGAGCAGTTCTTC. Combining the CDR3 with reference TRBV7-3 and TRBJ2-1 gives the whole variable domain GAGVSQTPSNKVTEKGKYVELRCDPISGHTALYWYRQSLGQGPEFLIYFQGTGAADDSGLPNDRFFAVRPEGSVSTLKIQRTERGDSAVYLCASSSRTGLDNEQFFGPGTRLTVL.

With regard to this clonotype: A read error may explain this, as a much larger clone is one base away. The final CDR3 position lacks the conserved phenylalanine or tryptophan, pointing to a likely read error. J is TRBJ2-1 and V is TRBV7-2, with D unresolved. Trimming took off 1 base at V and 7 bases at J, with 8 bases between the two ends. This CDR3 region has 13 residues. Germline lookup yields CDR1 SGHTA and CDR2 FQGNSA. The CDR3 is CASSLGIENEQFS. The CDR3 DNA follows: TGTGCCAGCAGCTTAGGGATAGAAAATGAGCAGTTCTCC.

About this clonotype itself: The conserved phenylalanine or tryptophan normally closing the CDR3 is absent here, so this likely arose from a read error. This chain uses TRBV3-1 with TRBJ1-1; D might be TRBD1 (6 bases). This CDR3 is 14 amino acids long. Trimming shortened V by 4 bases and J by 4 bases, and 13 bases separated the two germline ends. Germline V gives CDR1 LGHDT, CDR2 YNNKEL (reference sequence). DNA of the CDR3: TGTGCCAGCAGCCCCTCGGGGGCTGGCACTGAAGCTTTCTAT. It translates to CASSPSGAGTEAFY.

This rearrangement joins TRBV19 to TRBJ1-2; 11 nucleotides align to TRBD1. Germline trimming cut 9 bases from V and 8 bases from J; bases unmatched to any gene: 5. Germline CDR1 LNHDA, CDR2 SQIVND (reference sequence). The CDR3 runs 12 residues. CDR3 protein: CASWTGGWGYTF. CDR3 sequence (DNA): TGTGCCAGCTGGACAGGGGGCTGGGGCTACACCTTC.

Many counts were recorded for this clonotype. The chain employs TRBV28 and TRBJ2-1, with 10 positions matching TRBD2. CDR3 length: 12 residues. V was clipped by 8 bases and J by 8 bases; unmatched bases: 3. Per the germline V gene, CDR1 is MDHEN and CDR2 is SYDVKM. The DNA for the CDR3 is TGTGCCAGCTCTAGCGGGAGCGATGAGCAGTTCTTC. Translated: CASSSGSDEQFF.

The table lists this clonotype with many counts. This chain uses TRBV6-4 with TRBJ2-2, with a weak D call TRBD2 (10 bases). The CDR3 covers 19 residues. Germline V lookup: CDR1 MRHNA, CDR2 SNTAGT. V was trimmed by 7 bases and J by 3 bases, leaving 27 bases between them. CDR3 residues: CASNRDRDSGGEDTGELFF. CDR3 nucleotides: TGTGCCAGCAACCGGGACAGGGACAGCGGGGGGGAGGACACCGGGGAGCTGTTTTTT.

This clonotype was seen many times. This chain links TRBV29-1 with TRBJ2-3, with D perhaps TRBD1 (6 bases). CDR1 and CDR2 from the germline V gene are SQVTM and ANQGSEA. The CDR3 is 13 amino acids. V was clipped by 4 bases and J by 7 bases, with 15 bases between them. CDR3 sequence: CSVGGQKVYTQYF. The CDR3 DNA reads as TGCAGCGTTGGCGGACAGAAGGTCTATACGCAGTATTTT.

This clonotype was seen at least ten times. The chain employs TRBV5-1 and TRBJ2-2; 8 nucleotides agree with TRBD2. The length of the CDR3 is 17 residues. Trimming at V came to 0 bases and at J to 5 bases, leaving 9 bases not matched to a gene. Germline V gene data show CDR1 as SGHRS and CDR2 as YFSETQ. This CDR3 is CASSLGPSGSGTGELFF. The CDR3 nucleotides read TGCGCCAGCAGCTTGGGCCCAAGCGGGAGTGGAACCGGGGAGCTGTTTTTT.

This clonotype occurred many times. The chain joins TRBV6-5 to TRBJ2-5; D is ambiguous. CDR1 is MNHEY, CDR2 SVGAGI, per germline. CDR3 size: 13 residues. V was trimmed by 2 bases and J by 0 bases, leaving 4 bases between them. The CDR3 loop is CASSYQYQETQYF. The CDR3 DNA reads TGTGCCAGCAGTTACCAGTACCAAGAGACCCAGTACTTC.

There are many counts of this clonotype. The chain links TRBV5-6 to TRBJ1-2, with 10 bases aligning to TRBD1. Germline CDR1 is SGHDT and CDR2 is YYEEEE. V shed 2 bases and J 8 bases; nucleotides not matched to a gene: 9. This CDR3 is built from 15 residues. The CDR3 coding sequence is TGTGCCAGCAGCTTCGGGACAGGGGCTGGAGAAGGCTACACCTTC. As protein: CASSFGTGAGEGYTF.

V and J are TRBV4-1 and TRBJ1-5, with D unresolved. This CDR3 has 15 amino acids. V lost 1 base, J lost 7 bases, and 14 bases lay in between. CDR1 is MGHRA, CDR2 YSYEKL, per germline. CDR3 sequence (DNA): TGCGCCAGCAGCCAAGGGGAAATCAGCGGGCAGCCCCAGCATTTT. Amino acids: CASSQGEISGQPQHF.

At least ten counts were recorded for this clonotype. The chain recombines TRBV5-5 with TRBJ2-2; 8 bases align to TRBD2. J was trimmed by 6 bases and V by 3 bases; bases with no gene match: 7. Germline assignment: CDR1 SGHKS and CDR2 YYEKEE (reference sequence). CDR3 size: 15 residues. CDR3 loop: CASSSSGGWPGELFF. As DNA, the CDR3 is TGTGCCAGCAGCTCGAGCGGGGGTTGGCCCGGGGAGCTGTTTTTT.

This clonotype was observed a handful of times. The chain combines TRBV12-3 or TRBV12-4 with TRBJ2-7, with D possibly matching TRBD1 (5 bases). Deletions cut 5 bases from V and 3 bases from J, with 8 bases between. The CDR3 spans 12 residues. CDR3 residues: CASSLDIYEQYF. The CDR3 DNA reads TGTGCCAGCAGTCTGGACATCTACGAGCAGTACTTC.